This T cell receptor (beta chain) appears in the sequencing data of a study of blood T cells in healthy people across ages. Primers used in a second PCR of about 7 to 12 cycles were a sample-barcoded 5' primer and a J-beta primer mix. In TCRdb, the 5' RACE reads were re-called with MiXCR into one record per CDR3 protein. The sample gives 800,000 to 1,300,000 distinct CDR3 sequences, roughly 24% of which show up once; approximately 0.7% is in the top ten. Total RNA extraction produced at least 5.5 micrograms (per sample) for the study. The CDR3 runs 14 residues. Trimming took 3 bases from V and 9 from J; bases not matched to a gene: 4. Findings of the study overall: Per million T cells, TCR beta diversity dropped roughly linearly as age increased.

This clonotype was detected only a few times. The antigen remains undetermined. These data were likewise used in another study, on T cells of mothers and their children.

This TCR derives from a girl aged 2 to 9 in good health. The V call is TRBV12-3 or TRBV12-4, the J call TRBJ2-5; 13 positions match TRBD2. Specimen: blood. The DNA for the CDR3 is TGTGCCAGCAGTTTCATAACTAGCGGGGGGGCCCAGTACTTC. Its translation is CASSFITSGGAQYF.